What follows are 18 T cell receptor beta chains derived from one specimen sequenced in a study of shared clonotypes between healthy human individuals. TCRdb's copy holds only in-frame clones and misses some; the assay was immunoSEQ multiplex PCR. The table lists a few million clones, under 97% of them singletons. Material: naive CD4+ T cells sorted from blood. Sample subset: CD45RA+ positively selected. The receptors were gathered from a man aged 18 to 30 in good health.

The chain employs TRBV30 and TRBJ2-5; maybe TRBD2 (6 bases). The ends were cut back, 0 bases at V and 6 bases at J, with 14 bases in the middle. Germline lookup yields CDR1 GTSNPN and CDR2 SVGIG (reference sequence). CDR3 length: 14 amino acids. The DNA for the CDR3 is TGTGCCTGGAGTGTACCGGGGGTCAAGAAGACCCAGTACTTC. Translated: CAWSVPGVKKTQYF. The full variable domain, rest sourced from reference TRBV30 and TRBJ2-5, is SQTIHQWPATLVQPVGSPLSLECTVEGTSNPNLYWYRQAAGRGLQLLFYSVGIGQISSEVPQNLSASRPQDRQFILSSKKLLLSDSGFYLCAWSVPGVKKTQYFGPGTRLLVL.

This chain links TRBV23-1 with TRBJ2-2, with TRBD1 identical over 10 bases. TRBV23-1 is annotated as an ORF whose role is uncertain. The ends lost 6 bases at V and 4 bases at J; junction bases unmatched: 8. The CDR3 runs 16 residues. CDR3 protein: CASRGDRGSSTGELFF. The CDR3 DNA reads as TGCGCCAGCAGGGGGGACAGGGGCTCCAGCACCGGGGAGCTGTTTTTT.

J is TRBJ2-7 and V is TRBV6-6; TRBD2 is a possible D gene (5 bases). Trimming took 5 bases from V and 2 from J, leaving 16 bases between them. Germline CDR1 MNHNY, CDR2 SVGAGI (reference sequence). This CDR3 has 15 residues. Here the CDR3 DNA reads TGTGCCAGCAGTGACCCCGCCGGAGGAACCTACGAGCAGTACTTC. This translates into CASSDPAGGTYEQYF.

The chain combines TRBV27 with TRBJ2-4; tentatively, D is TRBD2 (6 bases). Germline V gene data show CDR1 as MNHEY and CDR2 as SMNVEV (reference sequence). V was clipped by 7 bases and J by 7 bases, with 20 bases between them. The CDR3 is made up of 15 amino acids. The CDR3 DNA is TGTGCCAGCATGACTAGGACAATTCGGGGGAACATTCAGTACTTC. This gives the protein CASMTRTIRGNIQYF.

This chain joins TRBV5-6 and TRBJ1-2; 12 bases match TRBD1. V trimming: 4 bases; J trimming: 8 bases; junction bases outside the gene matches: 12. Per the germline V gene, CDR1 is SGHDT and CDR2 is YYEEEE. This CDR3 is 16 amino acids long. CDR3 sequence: CASSPGTGGWLEGYTF. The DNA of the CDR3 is TGTGCCAGCAGCCCAGGGACAGGGGGCTGGTTAGAAGGCTACACCTTC.

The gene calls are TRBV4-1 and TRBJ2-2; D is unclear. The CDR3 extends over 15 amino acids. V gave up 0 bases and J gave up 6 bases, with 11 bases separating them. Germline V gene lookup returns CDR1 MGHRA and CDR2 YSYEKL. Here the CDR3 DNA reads TGCGCCAGCAGCCAAGACCTCACGTATTCCGGGGAGCTGTTTTTT. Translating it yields CASSQDLTYSGELFF.

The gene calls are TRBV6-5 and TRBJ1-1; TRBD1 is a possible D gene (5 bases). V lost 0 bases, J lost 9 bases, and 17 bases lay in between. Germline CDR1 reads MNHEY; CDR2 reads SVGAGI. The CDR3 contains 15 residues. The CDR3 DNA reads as TGTGCCAGCAGTTACTCCGGGGCAGGACGACCCCAAGCTTTCTTT. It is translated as CASSYSGAGRPQAFF.

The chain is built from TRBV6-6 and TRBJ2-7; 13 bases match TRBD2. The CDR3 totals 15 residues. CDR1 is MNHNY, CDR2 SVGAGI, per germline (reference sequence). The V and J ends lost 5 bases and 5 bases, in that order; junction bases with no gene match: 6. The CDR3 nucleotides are TGTGCCAGCAGTCCCGGACTAGCGGGAGTCCACGAGCAGTACTTC. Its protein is CASSPGLAGVHEQYF.

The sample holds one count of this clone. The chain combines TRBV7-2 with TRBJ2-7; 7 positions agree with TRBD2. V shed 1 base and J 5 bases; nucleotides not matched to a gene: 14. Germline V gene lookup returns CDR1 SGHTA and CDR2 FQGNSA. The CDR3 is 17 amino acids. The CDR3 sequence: CASSLVFSGLGANEQYF. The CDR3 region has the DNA TGTGCCAGCAGCTTAGTCTTTTCTGGACTAGGGGCCAACGAGCAGTACTTC.

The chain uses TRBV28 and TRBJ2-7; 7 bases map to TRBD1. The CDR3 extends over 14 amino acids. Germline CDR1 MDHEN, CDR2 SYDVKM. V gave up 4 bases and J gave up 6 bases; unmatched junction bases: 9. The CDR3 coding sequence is TGTGCCAGCAGTTCCGGGACAGCGTTAGTCGAGCAGTACTTC. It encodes CASSSGTALVEQYF.

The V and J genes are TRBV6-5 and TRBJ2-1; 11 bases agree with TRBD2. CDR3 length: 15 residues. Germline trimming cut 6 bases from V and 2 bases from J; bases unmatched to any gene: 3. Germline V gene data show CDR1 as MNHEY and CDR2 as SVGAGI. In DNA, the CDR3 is TGTGCCAGCAGAATAGCGGGGGGGGCCTACAATGAGCAGTTCTTC. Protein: CASRIAGGAYNEQFF.

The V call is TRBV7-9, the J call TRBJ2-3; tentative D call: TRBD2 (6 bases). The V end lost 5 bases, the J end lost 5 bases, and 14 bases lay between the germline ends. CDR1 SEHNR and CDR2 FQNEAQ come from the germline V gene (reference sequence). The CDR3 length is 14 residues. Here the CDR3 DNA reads TGTGCCAGCAGCAACTCGGGGGTTGTAGATACGCAGTATTTT. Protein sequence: CASSNSGVVDTQYF.

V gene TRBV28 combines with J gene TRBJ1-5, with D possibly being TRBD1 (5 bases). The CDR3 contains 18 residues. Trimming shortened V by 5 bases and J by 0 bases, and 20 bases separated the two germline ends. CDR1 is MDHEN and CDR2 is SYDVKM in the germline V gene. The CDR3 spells CASSTPSAGRHSNQPQHF. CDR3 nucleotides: TGTGCCAGCAGTACCCCGAGTGCAGGGCGCCATAGCAATCAGCCCCAGCATTTT.

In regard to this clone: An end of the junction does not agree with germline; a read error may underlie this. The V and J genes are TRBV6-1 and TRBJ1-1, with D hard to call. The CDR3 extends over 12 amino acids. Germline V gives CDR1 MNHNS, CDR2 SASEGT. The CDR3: CASTQLNTEAFF. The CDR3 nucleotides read TGTGCCAGCACACAGCTGAATACTGAAGCTTTCTTT.

The DNA for the CDR3 is TGTGCCATCAGACTGGACAGGGGTACTGAAGCTTTCTTT. Its translation: CAIRLDRGTEAFF. The J gene is TRBJ1-1, the V gene TRBV10-3; TRBD1 matches 9 bases. Germline V CDR1 and CDR2: ENHRY, SYGVKD. The CDR3 has 13 residues. V gave up 6 bases and J gave up 5 bases; unmatched junction bases: 4.

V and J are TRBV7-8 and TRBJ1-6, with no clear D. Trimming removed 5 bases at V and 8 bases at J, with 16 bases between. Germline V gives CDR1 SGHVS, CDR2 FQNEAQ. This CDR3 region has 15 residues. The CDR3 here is CASSLAVVRYSPLHF. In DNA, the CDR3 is TGTGCCAGCAGCCTCGCAGTGGTCCGATATTCACCCCTCCACTTT.

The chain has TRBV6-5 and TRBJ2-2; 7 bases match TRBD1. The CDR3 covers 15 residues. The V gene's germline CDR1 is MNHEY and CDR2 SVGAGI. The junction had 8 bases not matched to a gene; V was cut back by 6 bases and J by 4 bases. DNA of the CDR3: TGTGCCAGCAGCCAGGGACAGCGAACCACCGGGGAGCTGTTTTTT. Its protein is CASSQGQRTTGELFF.

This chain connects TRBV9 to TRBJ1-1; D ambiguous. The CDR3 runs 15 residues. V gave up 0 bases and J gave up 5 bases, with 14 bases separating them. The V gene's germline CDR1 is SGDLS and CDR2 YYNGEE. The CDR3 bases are TGTGCCAGCAGCGTAGTTGGGCACCAACCAACTGAAGCTTTCTTT. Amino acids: CASSVVGHQPTEAFF.